This T cell receptor (beta chain) was recovered during a study of T cells in Graves' hyperthyroidism and ophthalmopathy (dated by TCRdb to about 2019). For the study in its entirety: Peripheral blood samples were taken at initial diagnosis, before any treatment was given. Thyroid tissue and blood T-cell repertoires from about six Graves' hyperthyroidism patients were also compared in the study. A discovery cohort of about a hundred patients, fewer than 50 with Graves' ophthalmopathy and approximately 60 with stable Graves' hyperthyroidism, was used to find distinguishing TCR V-J signatures. The paper describes TCR Vbeta CDR3 sequencing of fewer than 150 peripheral blood samples, made up of about 40 ophthalmopathy patients, 70 to 75 hyperthyroidism patients and roughly 17 progressor patients. The 100 or so discovery patients were randomly split 7:3 into training and test sets. Whether ophthalmopathy could be predicted prospectively was tested in an independent validation cohort made up of some 20 hyperthyroidism patients plus 17 patients who later progressed to ophthalmopathy. After sampling, hyperthyroidism patients received methimazole starting at 30 mg daily, and ophthalmopathy patients received high-dose intravenous methylprednisolone. The full study reports these points: During validation, the model predicted progression to ophthalmopathy a median of about 5.9 months ahead of onset, with more than 55% sensitivity and almost 75% specificity. A 13 V-J signature model separated ophthalmopathy from stable hyperthyroidism, with around 88% sensitivity and just under 84% specificity in cross-validation and 80%/75% in testing. Sample size was not statistically predetermined, and investigators were not blinded to group allocation. Most expanded thyroid clonotypes (frequency above 0.001) were also detected in blood, suggesting blood repertoires may reflect thyroid immune responses.

Its CDR3 holds 14 amino acids, cysteine through phenylalanine. Just CDR3 DNA is preserved here, 42 bases in frame from base 1. V was cut back by 8 bases and J by 0 bases, leaving a gap of 12 bases between them. CDR1 MNHEY and CDR2 SVGEGT were looked up in the germline V gene. Moderately to severely active disease, a Clinical Activity Score of at least 3, a NOSPECS grade of at least 4, and a duration under 3 months were present in ophthalmopathy patients. Patients with uncontrolled infections, other autoimmune diseases, pregnancy or lactation were excluded. Diagnoses were based on clinical symptoms, serum thyroxine and TRAb, thyroid ultrasound and orbital computed tomography. PBMCs were separated from around 9.1 ml of fresh peripheral blood using Ficoll-Paque density gradient centrifugation. Total RNA was extracted with Trizol reagent, and quality was checked on an Agilent 2100 Bioanalyzer. This clonotype was counted a few times. Which antigen it targets is not known. No base quality values were provided; no much bigger clone lies one nucleotide off.

Amplification of TCR beta CDR3 regions was carried out from RNA transcripts. A first-round RT-PCR of the TCR CDR3 used the HTBI primer set with the Qiagen OneStep RT-PCR kit. A second multiplex PCR round built the libraries, followed by size selection and purification. The libraries were sequenced on an Illumina HiSeq2000 using paired-end 100 bp reads. The published analysis was carried out like this. Raw data were processed with SOAPnuke, discarding reads with adapters, uncalled bases, mean Phred below 15, or no exact constant-primer or identifier match. High-quality paired reads were merged with COPE v1.2.5, and unique nucleotide sequences were defined as clonotypes. MiTCR v1.1 was used to align clonotypes to the IMGT TRBV, TRBD and TRBJ reference segments. Analysis was restricted to V-J combinations with a frequency above 0.0001, which covered approximately 99% of repertoires. The TCS score was defined as the ratio of F50 (clonal expansion) to E x V (chaos), calculated using BLOSUM62-based TCRdist between CDR3 peptides within each V-J. Welch's t-statistics and random forest reduced roughly 530 V-J features to roughly 13, which were used in a naive Bayes classifier (R e1071). TCRdb reanalyzed the raw reads on its own, using fastp at Q25 for trimming and MiXCR for clone calling, and kept in-frame beta chains. Each CDR3 protein gets just one entry, which takes the most common genes and DNA from the rows behind it. TCRdb, not the authors, supplied the V and J calls. For this sample the table gives over 350,000 distinct CDR3 sequences, of which about a fifth were detected only once. The ten largest clonotypes hold 40% of the sample.

The origin of this receptor is a man younger than 35 with Graves' ophthalmopathy. Input material: blood. The sequence is built from TRBV6-2 or TRBV6-3 and TRBJ2-3, with the D gene not confidently named. The nucleotide sequence reads TGTGCCAGCCTAAGAGCCCTTAGCACAGATACGCAGTATTTT. Its protein reads: CASLRALSTDTQYF.